The T cell receptor beta chain described here comes from a study of identical twins. This CDR3 has 14 residues. Germline V gene data show CDR1 as SEHNR and CDR2 as FQNEAQ (reference sequence). With 5 bases removed from V and 2 bases from J, the gap between germline ends came to 12 bases. Study outcomes and limitations: Not following the same donors, the study drew its conclusions from cross-sectional statistical analysis.

TCRdb itself ran the 5' RACE reads through MiXCR, one entry per CDR3 protein. The sample lists 550,000 to 800,000 distinct CDR3 sequences; 7% to 7.5% were seen once. To note about this clonotype: Its antigen remains unidentified.

These data were likewise used in another study, on yellow fever vaccine responses in identical twins.

This clonotype was obtained from a woman aged 18-35 years in good health. V usage is TRBV7-9 and J usage is TRBJ2-5, with D unclear. The sample comprised PBMCs. As DNA, the CDR3 is TGTGCCAGCAGCCAGGTCCACCAACAAGAGACCCAGTACTTC. Amino acids: CASSQVHQQETQYF.